A single sample gave rise to the 10 T cell receptor beta chains below, sequenced in a study of T cell responses to AZD1222 COVID-19 vaccine. The protocol was immunoSEQ multiplex PCR, while the TCRdb copy is restricted to in-frame clones and leaves out a portion. This table holds some 110,000 clones, about 86% found once. The material was peripheral blood, obtained 28 days after the second AZD1222 dose. These receptor sequences come from an adult who received the AZD1222 COVID-19 vaccine.

J is TRBJ2-3 and V is TRBV7-6, with 11 bases that match TRBD2. This CDR3 is built from 17 residues. J lost 2 bases, V lost 5 bases, and 9 bases had no gene match. The germline V gene encodes CDR1 SGHVS and CDR2 FNYEAQ. This CDR3 reads CASSPRGTSGTTDTQYF. The CDR3 DNA sequence: TGTGCCAGCAGCCCACGAGGGACTAGCGGAACCACAGATACGCAGTATTTT.

Points on this clone: An end of the junction does not agree with germline; a read error may underlie this. This chain's CDR3 is CASSVAGWKLMNTEAFF. CDR3 DNA sequence: TGTGCCAGCAGCGTAGCGGGGTGGAAACTTATGAACACTGAAGCTTTCTTT. This chain joins TRBV11-1 and TRBJ1-1; D is ambiguous. The CDR3 length is 17 residues. Germline CDR1 is SGHAT and CDR2 is FQDESV (reference sequence).

A few counts support this clone. V gene TRBV5-1 combines with J gene TRBJ1-2, with D maybe TRBD1 (6 bases). The CDR3 runs 15 residues. Germline V CDR1 and CDR2: SGHRS, YFSETQ. Trimming stripped 4 bases from V and 4 bases from J, with 17 bases between. CDR3 coding DNA: TGCGCCAGCAGCCCACACAGGGAGACGGTCTATGGCTACACCTTC. This gives the protein CASSPHRETVYGYTF. Combining the CDR3 with reference TRBV5-1 and TRBJ1-2 gives the whole variable domain KAGVTQTPRYLIKTRGQQVTLSCSPISGHRSVSWYQQTPGQGLQFLFEYFSETQRNKGNFPGRFSGRQFSNSRSEMNVSTLELGDSALYLCASSPHRETVYGYTFGSGTRLTVV.

The CDR3 reads CASSLTFDQPQHF. CDR3 in DNA: TGTGCCAGCAGCTTAACGTTCGATCAGCCCCAGCATTTT. This chain uses TRBV7-3 with TRBJ1-5; D ambiguous. The CDR3 extends over 13 amino acids. V was clipped by 0 bases and J by 5 bases, with 5 bases between them. Germline values: CDR1 SGHTA, CDR2 FQGTGA.

About this clone itself: The junction and the germline gene differ at one end; a read error may be behind it. V and J are TRBV3-1 (or the pseudogene TRBV3-2) and TRBJ2-1, with 8 bases fitting TRBD2. The CDR3 has 12 residues. Per the germline V gene, CDR1 is LGHDT and CDR2 is YNNKEL (reference sequence). CDR3 amino acids: CASSPRTGGWLF. The CDR3 nucleotides are TGTGCCAGCAGCCCCCGCACGGGGGGGTGGCTCTTC.

The chain has TRBV11-3 and TRBJ2-2, with 12 bases identical to TRBD1. CDR3 length: 16 residues. Germline V gives CDR1 SGHNT, CDR2 YENEEA. Trimming took 6 bases from V and 3 from J; bases not matched to a gene: 5. CDR3 in DNA: TGTGCCAGCAGGTCCGGGACAGGGGGCTACACCGGGGAGCTGTTTTTT. Translation gives CASRSGTGGYTGELFF.

The gene calls are TRBV13 and TRBJ2-7, with TRBD1 as a possible D gene (6 bases). The CDR3 covers 12 residues. From germline, CDR1 is PRHDT and CDR2 FYEKMQ (reference sequence). Between the trimmed V and J ends, which lost 6 bases and 7 bases, there was a span of 13 bases. The chain's CDR3 is CASRQGLREQYF. In DNA, the CDR3 is TGTGCCAGCAGACAGGGCCTTCGGGAGCAGTACTTC.

V usage is TRBV4-3 and J usage is TRBJ2-1, with 14 bases identical to TRBD2. CDR3 length equals 17 residues. J gave up 7 bases and V 3 bases, and 8 bases lay outside the gene matches. Per the germline V gene, CDR1 is LGHNA and CDR2 is YSLEER. The CDR3 region has the DNA TGCGCCAGCAGCCATACCTGGCGGACTAGCGGGGGGAATGAGCAGTTCTTC. This codes for CASSHTWRTSGGNEQFF.

A few counts support this clone. The limits of the CDR3 on the DNA are not certain, so only TCRdb's listed CDR3 is given. V is TRBV7-6 and J is TRBJ2-2; the table names TRBD2, a call not compared with the DNA. Germline CDR1 reads SGHVS; CDR2 reads FNYEAQ. Including both end residues, the CDR3 is 16 amino acids long. The CDR3 is CASSSGGAVFSGELFF.

This clone was seen only once. CDR3 DNA sequence: TGTGCCAGCAAGGAGGTGAACACTGAAGCTTTCTTT. The encoded protein is CASKEVNTEAFF. The rearrangement links TRBV27 to TRBJ1-1; D is ambiguous. The V end was cut by 7 bases, the J end by 0 bases, with 6 bases between. Germline CDR1 reads MNHEY; CDR2 reads SMNVEV (reference sequence). This CDR3 has 12 amino acids.